Listed below are T cell receptor beta chains from one sample, sequenced in a study of T-cell memory formation after mild COVID-19. TCRdb redid the calling of the 5' RACE reads with MiXCR, one entry per CDR3 protein. The sample shows roughly 200,000 distinct CDR3 sequences, approximately 16% of them seen only once. Sequenced input: PBMCs or a T cell subset sorted from them (not recorded which). These receptors were collected from an adult woman who had mild COVID-19 (a few samples of this study predate the infection). Cell type and time point are not known. The CDR3 runs from the conserved cysteine through the conserved F or W.

v_call cdr3_aa
TRBV5-6 CASSTGTSGRRDTQYF
TRBV4-1 CASSSLTSNPIQYF
TRBV7-2 CASSLRAGARNEQFF
TRBV25-1 CASRAGTIDEQYF
TRBV19 CASSTGTVAQLEQFF
TRBV5-1 CASSFEGLGKNIQYF
TRBV7-9 CASSSPPGQGNTEAFF
TRBV10-3 CAISEKGSGNTIYF
TRBV7-2 CASRKSRQNTEAFF
TRBV12-3/TRBV12-4 CASSLGPGKNTGELFF
TRBV20-1 CSARDRLAIEQYF
TRBV20-1 CSASSSLDTDTQYF
TRBV7-2 CASSLGETGDYEQYF
TRBV20-1 CSALRESEIAFF
TRBV7-3 CASSPGTALTDTQYF
TRBV18 CASSLTQNMNTEAFF
TRBV9 CASSVDAGGTGNTIYF
TRBV7-2 CASSLDSGRAPETQYF